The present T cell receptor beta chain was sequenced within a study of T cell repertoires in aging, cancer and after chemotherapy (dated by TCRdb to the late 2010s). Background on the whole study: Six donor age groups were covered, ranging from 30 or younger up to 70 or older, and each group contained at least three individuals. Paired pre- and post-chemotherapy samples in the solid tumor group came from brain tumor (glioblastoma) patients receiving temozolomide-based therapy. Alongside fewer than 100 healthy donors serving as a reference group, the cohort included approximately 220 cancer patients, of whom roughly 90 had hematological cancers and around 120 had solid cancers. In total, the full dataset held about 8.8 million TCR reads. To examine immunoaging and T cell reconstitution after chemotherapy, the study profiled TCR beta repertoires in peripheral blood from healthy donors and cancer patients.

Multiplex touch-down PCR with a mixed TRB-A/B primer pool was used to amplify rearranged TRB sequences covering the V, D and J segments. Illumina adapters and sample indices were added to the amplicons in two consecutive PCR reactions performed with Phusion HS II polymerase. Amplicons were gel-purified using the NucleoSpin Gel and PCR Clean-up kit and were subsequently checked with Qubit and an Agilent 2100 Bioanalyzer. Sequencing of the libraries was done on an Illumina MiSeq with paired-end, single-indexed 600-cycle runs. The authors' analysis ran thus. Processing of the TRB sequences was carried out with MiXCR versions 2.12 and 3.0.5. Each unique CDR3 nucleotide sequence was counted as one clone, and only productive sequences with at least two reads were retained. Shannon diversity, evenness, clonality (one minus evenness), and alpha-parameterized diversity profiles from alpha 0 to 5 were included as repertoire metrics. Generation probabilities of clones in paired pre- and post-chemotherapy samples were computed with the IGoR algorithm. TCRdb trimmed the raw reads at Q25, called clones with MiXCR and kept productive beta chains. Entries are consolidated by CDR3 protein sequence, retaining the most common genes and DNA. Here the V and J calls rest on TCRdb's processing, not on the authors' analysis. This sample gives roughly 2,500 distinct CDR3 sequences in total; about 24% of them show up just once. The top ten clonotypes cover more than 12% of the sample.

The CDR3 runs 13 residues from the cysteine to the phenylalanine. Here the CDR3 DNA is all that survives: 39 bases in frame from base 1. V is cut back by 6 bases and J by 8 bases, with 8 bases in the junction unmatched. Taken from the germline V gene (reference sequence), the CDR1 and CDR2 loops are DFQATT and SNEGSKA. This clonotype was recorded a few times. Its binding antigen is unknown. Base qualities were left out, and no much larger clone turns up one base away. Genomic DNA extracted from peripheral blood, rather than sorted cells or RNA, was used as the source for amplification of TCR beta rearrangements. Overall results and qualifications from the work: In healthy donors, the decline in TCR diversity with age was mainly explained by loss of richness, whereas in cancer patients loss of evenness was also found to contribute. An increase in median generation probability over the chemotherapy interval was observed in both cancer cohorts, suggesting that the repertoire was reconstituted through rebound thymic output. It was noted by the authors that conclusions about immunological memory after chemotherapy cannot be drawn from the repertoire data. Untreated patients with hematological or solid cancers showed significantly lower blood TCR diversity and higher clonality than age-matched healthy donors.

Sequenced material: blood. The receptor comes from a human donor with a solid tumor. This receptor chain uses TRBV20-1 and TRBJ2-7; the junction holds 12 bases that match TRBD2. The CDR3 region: CSATLAGGPQQYF. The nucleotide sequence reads TGCAGTGCGACCCTAGCGGGAGGGCCTCAGCAGTACTTC.